The present T cell receptor (beta chain) was sequenced within a study of blood T cell repertoires in COVID-19. As for the study in general: From the United States, Italy and Spain came samples of acute and convalescent COVID-19.

During active infection, Seattle patients enrolled and were then monitored through disease. In the authors' workflow: Amplification of reference gene primers provided the estimated nucleated cell counts. Sequencing was performed with immunoSEQ multiplex PCR; in TCRdb, only in-frame clones are kept and a portion is missing. D and trimming were read from the DNA, whereas the V and J calls and clone size are those reported in that table. The table shows approximately 320,000 clones, with roughly nine tenths occurring only once. CDR3 size: 15 residues. CDR1 is KGHDR and CDR2 is SFDVKD in the germline V gene. Trimming removed 3 bases at V and 2 bases at J, with 13 bases between.

Input material: peripheral blood. The rearrangement links TRBV24-1 to TRBJ2-7; D is uncertain. The sequence was obtained from a woman younger than 45 with COVID-19, enrolled during active disease. CDR3 in DNA: TGTGCCACCAGTGATAGTGCGAGAACAGCCTACGAGCAGTACTTC. Translated: CATSDSARTAYEQYF.